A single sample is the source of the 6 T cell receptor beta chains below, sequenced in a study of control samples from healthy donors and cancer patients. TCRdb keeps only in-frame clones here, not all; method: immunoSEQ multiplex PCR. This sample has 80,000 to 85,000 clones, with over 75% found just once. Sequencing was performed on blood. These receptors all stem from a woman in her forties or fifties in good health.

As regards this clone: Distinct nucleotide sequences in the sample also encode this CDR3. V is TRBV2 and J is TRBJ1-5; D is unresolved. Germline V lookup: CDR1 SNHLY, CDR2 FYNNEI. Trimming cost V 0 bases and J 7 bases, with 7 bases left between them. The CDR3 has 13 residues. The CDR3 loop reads CASSEALGQPQHF. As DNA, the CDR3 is TGTGCCAGCAGTGAAGCGCTTGGGCAGCCCCAGCATTTT.

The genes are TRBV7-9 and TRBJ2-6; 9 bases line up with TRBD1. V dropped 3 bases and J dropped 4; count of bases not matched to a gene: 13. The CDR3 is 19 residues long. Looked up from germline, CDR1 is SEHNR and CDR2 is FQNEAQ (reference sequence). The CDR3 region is CASSFDPGTGNTGANVLTF. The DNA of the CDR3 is TGTGCCAGCAGCTTTGACCCCGGGACAGGGAATACAGGGGCCAACGTCCTGACTTTC.

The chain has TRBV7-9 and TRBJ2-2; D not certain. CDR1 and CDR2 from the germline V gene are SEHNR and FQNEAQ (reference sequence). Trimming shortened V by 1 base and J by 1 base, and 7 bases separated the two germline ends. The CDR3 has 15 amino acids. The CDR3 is CASSLEPGNTGELFF. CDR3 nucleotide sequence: TGTGCCAGCAGCTTAGAGCCGGGGAACACCGGGGAGCTGTTTTTT.

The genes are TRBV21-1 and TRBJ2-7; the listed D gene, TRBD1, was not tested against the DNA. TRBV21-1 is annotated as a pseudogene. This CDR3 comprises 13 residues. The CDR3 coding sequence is TGTGCCAGCACTAGGGGGCGCGTCCACGAGCAGTACTTC. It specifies CASTRGRVHEQYF.

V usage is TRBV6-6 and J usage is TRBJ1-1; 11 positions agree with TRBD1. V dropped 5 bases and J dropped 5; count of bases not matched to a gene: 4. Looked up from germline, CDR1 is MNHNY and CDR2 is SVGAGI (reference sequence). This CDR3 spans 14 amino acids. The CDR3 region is CASSHGQGATEAFF. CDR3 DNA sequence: TGTGCCAGCAGTCACGGACAGGGGGCAACTGAAGCTTTCTTT.

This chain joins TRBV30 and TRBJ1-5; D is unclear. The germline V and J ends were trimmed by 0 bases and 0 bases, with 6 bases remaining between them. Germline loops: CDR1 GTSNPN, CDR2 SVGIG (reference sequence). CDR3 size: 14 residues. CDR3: CAWSVLDSNQPQHF. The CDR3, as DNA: TGTGCCTGGAGTGTATTGGATAGCAATCAGCCCCAGCATTTT.